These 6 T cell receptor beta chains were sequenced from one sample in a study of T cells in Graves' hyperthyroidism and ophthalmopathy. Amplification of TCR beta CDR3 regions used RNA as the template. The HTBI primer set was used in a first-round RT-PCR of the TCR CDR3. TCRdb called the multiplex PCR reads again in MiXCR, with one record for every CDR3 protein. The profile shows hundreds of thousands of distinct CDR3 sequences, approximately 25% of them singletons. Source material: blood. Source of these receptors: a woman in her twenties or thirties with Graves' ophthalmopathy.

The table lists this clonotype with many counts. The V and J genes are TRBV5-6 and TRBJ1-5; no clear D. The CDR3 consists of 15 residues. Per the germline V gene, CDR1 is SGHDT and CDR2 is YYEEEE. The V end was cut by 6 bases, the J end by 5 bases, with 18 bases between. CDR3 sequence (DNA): TGTGCCAGCACCCGTTGGAGGGAAGTTGATCAGCCCCAGCATTTT. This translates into CASTRWREVDQPQHF.

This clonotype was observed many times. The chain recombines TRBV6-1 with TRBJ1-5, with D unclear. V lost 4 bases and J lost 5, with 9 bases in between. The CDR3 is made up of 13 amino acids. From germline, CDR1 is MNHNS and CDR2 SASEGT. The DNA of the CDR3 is TGTGCCAGCAGTGGGACTGAAGATCAGCCCCAGCATTTT. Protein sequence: CASSGTEDQPQHF.

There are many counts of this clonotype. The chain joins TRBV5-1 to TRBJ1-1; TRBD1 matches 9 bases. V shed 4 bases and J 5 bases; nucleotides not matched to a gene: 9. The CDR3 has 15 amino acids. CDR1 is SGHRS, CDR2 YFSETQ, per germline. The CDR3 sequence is CASSQIQGARTEAFF. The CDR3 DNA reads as TGCGCCAGCAGCCAAATACAGGGGGCGAGGACTGAAGCTTTCTTT.

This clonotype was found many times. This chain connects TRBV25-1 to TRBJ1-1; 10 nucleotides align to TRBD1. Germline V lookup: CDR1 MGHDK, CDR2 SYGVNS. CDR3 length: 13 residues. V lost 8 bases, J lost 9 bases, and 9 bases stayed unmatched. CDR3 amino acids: CASQTDRGLKAFF. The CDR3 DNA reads TGTGCCAGCCAGACCGACAGGGGGCTTAAAGCTTTCTTT.

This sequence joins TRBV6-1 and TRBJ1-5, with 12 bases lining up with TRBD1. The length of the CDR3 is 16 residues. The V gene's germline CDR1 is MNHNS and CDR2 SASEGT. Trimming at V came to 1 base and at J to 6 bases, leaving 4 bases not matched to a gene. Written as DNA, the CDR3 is TGTGCCAGCAGTGAAGAACCGGGACAGGGGGCTCAGCCCCAGCATTTT. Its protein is CASSEEPGQGAQPQHF.

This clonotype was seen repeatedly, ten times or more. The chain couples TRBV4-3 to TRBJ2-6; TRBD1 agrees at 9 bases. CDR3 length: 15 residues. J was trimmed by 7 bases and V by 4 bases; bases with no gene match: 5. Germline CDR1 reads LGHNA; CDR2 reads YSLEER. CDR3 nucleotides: TGCGCCAGCAGCCGGGACAGGGTAGGCGCCAACGTCCTGACTTTC. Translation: CASSRDRVGANVLTF.